These 30 T cell receptor beta chains were sequenced from one sample in a study of beta chain features in type 1 diabetes. Investigators reverse transcribed all isolated RNA, so they sequenced expressed TCRB transcripts. The table came from immunoSEQ multiplex PCR; TCRdb's copy has only in-frame clones and leaves some out. The profile shows about 250,000 clones, less than 15% of them singletons. Sequenced input: naive CD4+ T cells from blood. These receptors originate from a woman between 40 and 50 years old in good health.

The V and J genes are TRBV27 and TRBJ2-6, with D maybe TRBD1 (5 bases). With 6 bases removed from V and 8 bases from J, the gap between germline ends came to 11 bases. CDR3 length equals 13 residues. CDR1 and CDR2 (germline): MNHEY, SMNVEV (reference sequence). The CDR3 bases are TGTGCCAGCAGCTCGCAGGGTCCCAACGTCCTGACTTTC. As protein: CASSSQGPNVLTF.

The chain recombines TRBV5-4 with TRBJ2-7; perhaps TRBD2 as D (5 bases). CDR3 length: 14 amino acids. Trimming shortened V by 0 bases and J by 4 bases, and 11 bases separated the two germline ends. The germline CDR1 and CDR2 sequences are SGHNT and YYREEE (reference sequence). DNA for the CDR3: TGTGCCAGCAGCTTGGGAGGGATTACGTACGAGCAGTACTTC. Translated, it gives CASSLGGITYEQYF.

A few counts support this clone. The V and J genes are TRBV5-4 and TRBJ2-2, with TRBD2 matching 10 bases. V lost 0 bases and J lost 5; bases outside the gene matches: 7. The CDR3 covers 17 residues. Germline V CDR1 and CDR2: SGHNT, YYREEE (reference sequence). The CDR3 DNA follows: TGTGCCAGCAGCTTGGACCAGCGGGGGGGCCGAACCGGGGAGCTGTTTTTT. It specifies CASSLDQRGGRTGELFF.

In its sample, this clone was seen once. The rearrangement links TRBV5-1 to TRBJ2-3; D remains unclear. Germline lookup yields CDR1 SGHRS and CDR2 YFSETQ. With 7 bases removed from V and 4 bases from J, the gap between germline ends came to 13 bases. The CDR3 extends over 13 amino acids. The chain's CDR3 is CASCQVLADTQYF. The CDR3 DNA reads as TGCGCCAGCTGTCAGGTACTGGCAGATACGCAGTATTTT.

This clone has a handful of counts. The chain couples TRBV7-7 to TRBJ2-3; D is perhaps TRBD2 (6 bases). Germline V CDR1 and CDR2: SSHAT, FNYEAQ (reference sequence). CDR3 length equals 16 residues. Trimming stripped 5 bases from V and 3 bases from J, with 18 bases between. The CDR3 sequence is CASSHLLGGKTDTQYF. For the CDR3, the DNA is TGTGCCAGCAGCCACTTACTGGGGGGAAAAACAGATACGCAGTATTTT. Complete variable domain (other parts from reference TRBV7-7 and TRBJ2-3): GAGVSQSPRYKVTKRGQDVTLRCDPISSHATLYWYQQALGQGPEFLTYFNYEAQPDKSGLPSDRFSAERPEGSISTLTIQRTEQRDSAMYRCASSHLLGGKTDTQYFGPGTRLTVL.

The chain links TRBV5-1 to TRBJ1-2; 9 bases are a match to TRBD1. From germline, CDR1 is SGHRS and CDR2 YFSETQ. This CDR3 has 15 amino acids. After removal of 1 base from V and 8 bases from J, the junction contained 9 bases not matched to a gene. The CDR3: CASSLPSGTGKGYTF. CDR3 sequence (DNA): TGCGCCAGCAGCTTGCCCTCCGGGACAGGGAAAGGCTACACCTTC.

This clone was counted a few times. The gene calls are TRBV11-2 and TRBJ2-5; no reliable D call. This CDR3 region has 11 residues. Germline CDR1 SGHAT, CDR2 FQNNGV. V lost 5 bases, J lost 4 bases, and 5 bases lay in between. The DNA for the CDR3 is TGTGCCAGCAGCACCGGAGAGACCCAGTACTTC. Translated: CASSTGETQYF.

The chain joins TRBV15 to TRBJ2-1, with a possible D match to TRBD1 (6 bases). This CDR3 contains 18 residues. Looked up from germline, CDR1 is LNHNV and CDR2 is YYDKDF (reference sequence). The germline V and J ends were trimmed by 8 bases and 2 bases, with 25 bases remaining between them. CDR3 DNA: TGTGCCACCGTCAACTTAGAACAAACCAGGGGAGCCTACAATGAGCAGTTCTTC. Its protein product is CATVNLEQTRGAYNEQFF.

This clone was seen a few times. This sequence joins TRBV27 and TRBJ2-2; the D gene is possibly TRBD2 (6 bases). The CDR3 runs 14 residues. V lost 5 bases and J 3 bases, leaving 10 bases between the germline ends. CDR1 is MNHEY, CDR2 SMNVEV, per germline (reference sequence). The CDR3 sequence is CASSPGGYTGELFF. The CDR3 DNA is TGTGCCAGCAGTCCCGGGGGATACACCGGGGAGCTGTTTTTT.

This clone was seen only a few times. The chain links TRBV27 to TRBJ2-7; 8 positions match TRBD1. CDR3 size: 15 residues. Germline CDR1 reads MNHEY; CDR2 reads SMNVEV (reference sequence). J lost 3 bases, V lost 3 bases, and 7 bases had no gene match. CDR3 sequence: CASSFQGQGIYEQYF. CDR3 coding DNA: TGTGCCAGCAGTTTTCAAGGACAGGGTATCTACGAGCAGTACTTC.

This clone was counted only a few times. The chain joins TRBV19 to TRBJ2-1, with TRBD2 matching 11 bases. Germline V gene sequence: CDR1 LNHDA, CDR2 SQIVND (reference sequence). With 5 bases clipped from V and 12 bases from J, the junction kept 15 bases outside the gene matches. The CDR3 is 16 residues long. This CDR3 reads CASSPSLASGGSRQFF. In DNA form, the CDR3 reads TGTGCCAGTAGTCCCTCTCTGGCTAGCGGGGGGTCGCGGCAGTTCTTC.

V usage is TRBV5-1 and J usage is TRBJ2-5, with D perhaps TRBD1 (6 bases). The V gene lost 2 bases and the J gene lost 5 bases, with 13 bases spanning the gap. Germline CDR1 SGHRS, CDR2 YFSETQ. The CDR3 is 14 amino acids. The CDR3 reads CASSFGDQGETQYF. In nucleotides, the CDR3 is TGCGCCAGCAGCTTCGGGGATCAGGGGGAGACCCAGTACTTC. The whole variable domain, remainder taken from reference TRBV5-1 and TRBJ2-5, is KAGVTQTPRYLIKTRGQQVTLSCSPISGHRSVSWYQQTPGQGLQFLFEYFSETQRNKGNFPGRFSGRQFSNSRSEMNVSTLELGDSALYLCASSFGDQGETQYFGPGTRLLVL.

The rearrangement links TRBV6-6 to TRBJ2-3; D remains ambiguous. Trimming took off 5 bases at V and 3 bases at J, with 6 bases between the two ends. The CDR3 spans 12 residues. Germline V gene data show CDR1 as MNHNY and CDR2 as SVGAGI (reference sequence). CDR3 amino acids: CASSPFTDTQYF. CDR3 coding DNA: TGTGCCAGCAGTCCCTTTACAGATACGCAGTATTTT.

The rearrangement joins TRBV9 to TRBJ2-2, with 7 bases lining up with TRBD1. Germline V CDR1 and CDR2: SGDLS, YYNGEE. The CDR3 has 12 residues. V lost 7 bases to trimming and J lost 7 bases; unmatched junction nucleotides: 4. CDR3 protein: CASDRAHGELFF. The CDR3 region has the DNA TGTGCCAGCGACAGGGCCCACGGGGAGCTGTTTTTT.

The chain recombines TRBV27 with TRBJ1-5; 8 bases are a match to TRBD1. The CDR3 totals 17 residues. Per germline, CDR1 MNHEY and CDR2 SMNVEV (reference sequence). V was pared by 5 bases and J by 1 base, with 10 bases of the junction left unmatched. CDR3 DNA sequence: TGTGCCAGCAGTCCTCGGACAGGGCGAAACAGCAATCAGCCCCAGCATTTT. This sequence encodes CASSPRTGRNSNQPQHF.

This chain uses TRBV9 with TRBJ2-3, with 9 bases lining up with TRBD2. Looked up from germline, CDR1 is SGDLS and CDR2 is YYNGEE. V lost 4 bases and J lost 7; bases outside the gene matches: 10. This CDR3 comprises 15 residues. The CDR3 protein is CASSPDGGGAYTQYF. CDR3 DNA: TGTGCCAGCAGCCCAGATGGCGGGGGGGCATATACGCAGTATTTT. The variable domain in full, completed from reference TRBV9 and TRBJ2-3, reads DSGVTQTPKHLITATGQRVTLRCSPRSGDLSVYWYQQSLDQGLQFLIQYYNGEERAKGNILERFSAQQFPDLHSELNLSSLELGDSALYFCASSPDGGGAYTQYFGPGTRLTVL.

This clone was recorded at least ten times. The genes are TRBV5-4 and TRBJ2-7, with a possible D match to TRBD2 (5 bases). CDR1 SGHNT and CDR2 YYREEE come from the germline V gene (reference sequence). This CDR3 spans 15 amino acids. The germline V and J ends were trimmed by 10 bases and 1 base, with 21 bases remaining between them. This chain's CDR3 is CAASPRAVPSYEQYF. CDR3 nucleotide sequence: TGTGCCGCCTCCCCGCGGGCCGTACCTTCCTACGAGCAGTACTTC.

This clone showed up just a few times. The junction differs from germline at one of its ends, possibly a read error. This chain's CDR3 is CASRNHGPF. The CDR3 DNA reads TGTGCCAGCAGGAATCACGGTCCCTTT. The chain combines TRBV7-2 with TRBJ1-4; D not certain. The CDR3 has 9 amino acids. Germline CDR1 SGHTA, CDR2 FQGNSA.

This clone was seen a handful of times. This chain uses TRBV6-1 with TRBJ1-1; the D gene is possibly TRBD1 (6 bases). The CDR3 spans 15 residues. Between the trimmed V and J ends, which lost 7 bases and 2 bases, there was a span of 17 bases. Germline assignment: CDR1 MNHNS and CDR2 SASEGT. Here the CDR3 reads CASKTQGSINTEAFF. CDR3 DNA sequence: TGTGCCAGCAAAACCCAGGGGAGTATCAACACTGAAGCTTTCTTT.

This clone was seen only a few times. The rearrangement joins TRBV5-1 to TRBJ2-2; D is perhaps TRBD1 (5 bases). The CDR3 consists of 14 residues. Per the germline V gene, CDR1 is SGHRS and CDR2 is YFSETQ. V was cut by 3 bases and J by 3 bases, with 9 bases left in between. CDR3 in amino acids: CASSSAGHTGELFF. The CDR3 DNA reads as TGCGCCAGCAGCTCAGCAGGGCACACCGGGGAGCTGTTTTTT.

Remarks on this clone: At the DNA level, this CDR3 is encoded by other sequences in the same sample as well. The rearrangement uses TRBV7-9 and TRBJ2-5, with D hard to call. This CDR3 is built from 11 residues. The V gene's germline CDR1 is SEHNR and CDR2 FQNEAQ (reference sequence). With 5 bases removed from V and 5 bases from J, the gap between germline ends came to 6 bases. The CDR3 DNA follows: TGTGCCAGCAGCCCCCAGGAGACCCAGTACTTC. This translates into CASSPQETQYF.

In its sample, this clone was seen a few times. Other DNA sequences in this sample translate to the same CDR3. The chain couples TRBV18 to TRBJ1-2, with 7 bases identical to TRBD1. Losses at the gene ends were 3 bases for V and 3 bases for J; bases not matched to a gene: 1. CDR1 KGHSH and CDR2 LQKENI come from the germline V gene. The CDR3 totals 13 residues. CDR3 amino acids: CASSPDRDYGYTF. The CDR3 DNA reads TGTGCCAGCTCACCCGACAGGGACTATGGCTACACCTTC.

The rearrangement uses TRBV7-2 and TRBJ2-3; TRBD2 is a possible D gene (6 bases). Between the trimmed V and J ends, which lost 6 bases and 0 bases, there was a span of 13 bases. CDR1 and CDR2 from the germline V gene are SGHTA and FQGNSA. This CDR3 contains 15 residues. The CDR3 region is CASRGDSSSTDTQYF. In DNA form, the CDR3 reads TGTGCCAGCAGGGGGGACTCCTCTAGCACAGATACGCAGTATTTT. The full variable domain, its missing parts supplied by reference TRBV7-2 and TRBJ2-3, is GAGVSQSPSNKVTEKGKDVELRCDPISGHTALYWYRQSLGQGLEFLIYFQGNSAPDKSGLPSDRFSAERTGGSVSTLTIQRTQQEDSAVYLCASRGDSSSTDTQYFGPGTRLTVL.

This clone was seen more than once but under ten times. The V and J genes are TRBV7-2 and TRBJ1-1; D is undetermined. The CDR3 totals 15 residues. CDR1 and CDR2 (germline): SGHTA, FQGNSA. Trimming took 3 bases from V and 0 from J, leaving 11 bases between them. The CDR3 spells CASSFGGSLNTEAFF. Here the CDR3 DNA reads TGTGCCAGCAGCTTCGGAGGGAGTCTGAACACTGAAGCTTTCTTT. Supplemented by reference TRBV7-2 and TRBJ1-1, the full variable domain reads GAGVSQSPSNKVTEKGKDVELRCDPISGHTALYWYRQSLGQGLEFLIYFQGNSAPDKSGLPSDRFSAERTGGSVSTLTIQRTQQEDSAVYLCASSFGGSLNTEAFFGQGTRLTVV.

This CDR3 reads CASSPWGGQTSYNEQFF. The CDR3 DNA reads TGCGCCAGCAGCCCTTGGGGGGGGCAGACCTCCTACAATGAGCAGTTCTTC. V is TRBV5-1 and J is TRBJ2-1; tentatively, D is TRBD2 (7 bases). The germline V and J ends were trimmed by 4 bases and 0 bases, with 17 bases remaining between them. This CDR3 region has 17 residues. CDR1 is SGHRS, CDR2 YFSETQ, per germline.

This chain uses TRBV7-2 with TRBJ2-1; D gene ambiguous. This CDR3 is built from 14 residues. Germline values: CDR1 SGHTA, CDR2 FQGNSA. V lost 2 bases and J lost 5, with 10 bases in between. This CDR3 reads CASSLRSNNNEQFF. Written as DNA, the CDR3 is TGTGCCAGCAGCTTACGGTCCAATAACAATGAGCAGTTCTTC.

The genes are TRBV5-1 and TRBJ2-1, with TRBD1 identical over 9 bases. Germline V gene sequence: CDR1 SGHRS, CDR2 YFSETQ. This CDR3 has 13 amino acids. V shed 2 bases, J shed 7 bases, and the junction held 1 base outside the gene matches. The CDR3 protein is CASSFDRGNEQFF. DNA of the CDR3: TGCGCCAGCAGCTTCGACAGGGGGAATGAGCAGTTCTTC.

This chain uses TRBV6-1 with TRBJ2-1; D gene unclear. The germline V and J ends were trimmed by 6 bases and 0 bases, with 9 bases remaining between them. Germline values: CDR1 MNHNS, CDR2 SASEGT. The CDR3 is 14 amino acids. DNA of the CDR3: TGTGCCAGCAGGGTCACGAGCTCCTACAATGAGCAGTTCTTC. Amino acids: CASRVTSSYNEQFF.

The J gene is TRBJ2-1, the V gene TRBV10-3, with 14 bases identical to TRBD2. V was clipped by 6 bases and J by 8 bases; unmatched bases: 3. This CDR3 comprises 14 residues. The germline CDR1 and CDR2 sequences are ENHRY and SYGVKD. CDR3 residues: CAIREGLAGDEQFF. The CDR3 DNA reads as TGTGCCATCAGAGAGGGACTAGCGGGGGATGAGCAGTTCTTC.

The V and J genes are TRBV19 and TRBJ1-2; 8 bases fit TRBD1. With 9 bases clipped from V and 5 bases from J, the junction kept 8 bases outside the gene matches. Per germline, CDR1 LNHDA and CDR2 SQIVND (reference sequence). The CDR3 runs 13 residues. CDR3 bases: TGTGCCAGCGCGGATACAGGGGGTTATGGCTACACCTTC. Its protein is CASADTGGYGYTF.